This TCR beta chain came from a study of Graves' ophthalmopathy and Graves' hyperthyroidism. Overall study results and limits: Most clonotypes expanded in thyroid above 0.001 frequency were present in blood too.

The sequenced template was RNA, covering the TCR beta CDR3 region. HTBI primers served in a first-round RT-PCR, which a second-round multiplex PCR followed. Each CDR3 protein is one row after TCRdb ran MiXCR on the multiplex PCR reads. The table has hundreds of thousands of distinct CDR3 sequences, 21% seen once. There are many counts of this clonotype. Antigen specificity is unknown. The CDR3 runs to 13 residues. Trimming shortened V by 8 bases and J by 2 bases, and 10 bases separated the two germline ends. CDR1 and CDR2 (germline): ENHRY, SYGVKD. The sequenced sample consisted of peripheral blood. The J gene is TRBJ1-3, the V gene TRBV10-3; D is ambiguous. The TCR originated in a woman younger than 30 with stable Graves' hyperthyroidism. The CDR3 loop is CAIQQVAGNTIYF. CDR3 nucleotides: TGTGCCATCCAGCAAGTGGCTGGAAACACCATATATTTT.